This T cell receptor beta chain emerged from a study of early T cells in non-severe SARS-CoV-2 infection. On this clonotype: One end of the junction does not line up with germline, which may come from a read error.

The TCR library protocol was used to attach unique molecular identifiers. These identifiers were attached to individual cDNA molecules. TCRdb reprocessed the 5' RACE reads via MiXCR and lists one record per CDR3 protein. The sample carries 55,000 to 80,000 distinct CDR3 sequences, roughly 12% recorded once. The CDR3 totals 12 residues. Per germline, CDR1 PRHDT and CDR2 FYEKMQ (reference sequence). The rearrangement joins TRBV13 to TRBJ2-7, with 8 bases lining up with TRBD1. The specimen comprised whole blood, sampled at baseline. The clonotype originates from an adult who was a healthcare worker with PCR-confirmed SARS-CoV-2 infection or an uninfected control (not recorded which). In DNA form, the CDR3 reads TGTGCCAGCAGCCTAGGACAGGGCGAGCAGTACTTC. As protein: CASSLGQGEQYF.